The next 20 T cell receptor beta chains were all read from a single sample in a study of human T cells and chemical hapten exposure. TCRdb redid the calling of the RACE reads with MiXCR, one entry per CDR3 protein. The sample holds 80,000 to 95,000 distinct CDR3 sequences, around 10% seen once. The time point was: pre-sensitization, week 0. The treatment: therapeutic diphenylcyclopropenone sensitization with weekly scalp DPC. Sequenced material: whole blood, taken in connection with sensitization to the hapten diphenylcyclopropenone (DPC). Every receptor here comes from a woman aged 35 to 49 with alopecia areata. Some clones in this sample may be carry-over from other donors' samples.

This chain uses TRBV20-1 with TRBJ1-6; 9 bases line up with TRBD1. The CDR3 is 16 amino acids. The germline CDR1 and CDR2 sequences are DFQATT and SNEGSKA (reference sequence). The chain's CDR3 is CTRDRDLVSYNSPLHF. CDR3 DNA: TGCACAAGGGACAGGGATTTGGTCTCCTATAATTCACCCCTCCACTTT.

This clonotype was seen only a few times. V is TRBV7-9 and J is TRBJ2-3; D unclear. The CDR3 is 13 amino acids. Trimming pared 7 bases from V and 0 bases from J, leaving 8 bases between. Germline values: CDR1 SEHNR, CDR2 FQNEAQ (reference sequence). CDR3 sequence reads: CASMGVSTDTQYF. The CDR3 DNA is TGTGCCAGCATGGGTGTGAGCACAGATACGCAGTATTTT.

The chain combines TRBV28 with TRBJ2-7; tentatively, D is TRBD1 (6 bases). V lost 8 bases to trimming and J lost 1 base, with 15 bases between them. Germline values: CDR1 MDHEN, CDR2 SYDVKM. CDR3 length: 14 residues. CDR3: CASGSGTRSYEQYF. CDR3 in DNA: TGTGCCAGCGGATCCGGGACACGATCCTACGAGCAGTACTTC.

The V and J genes are TRBV20-1 and TRBJ2-1; weak D call: TRBD1 (6 bases). The ends were cut back, 5 bases at V and 0 bases at J, with 14 bases in the middle. This CDR3 is built from 15 residues. Per germline, CDR1 DFQATT and CDR2 SNEGSKA (reference sequence). The CDR3: CSAAPDSLSYNEQFF. CDR3 DNA: TGCAGTGCTGCCCCGGACAGCCTCTCCTACAATGAGCAGTTCTTC.

This clonotype was found many times. The genes are TRBV27 and TRBJ1-5; no definite D call. The germline V and J ends were trimmed by 7 bases and 0 bases, with 10 bases remaining between them. Germline-derived CDR1 and CDR2 are MNHEY and SMNVEV (reference sequence). The CDR3 covers 14 residues. The CDR3 protein is CASMGGDSNQPQHF. The CDR3 nucleotides are TGTGCCAGCATGGGCGGGGATAGCAATCAGCCCCAGCATTTT.

V and J are TRBV11-3 and TRBJ2-1; 10 bases agree with TRBD1. Losses at the gene ends were 3 bases for V and 4 bases for J; bases not matched to a gene: 3. The CDR3 spans 15 residues. In germline, CDR1 is SGHNT, CDR2 YENEEA. DNA for the CDR3: TGTGCCAGCAGCTTGGACAGGGGGGAGTACAATGAGCAGTTCTTC. It specifies CASSLDRGEYNEQFF.

This rearrangement joins TRBV7-2 to TRBJ2-3, with D maybe TRBD1 (6 bases). Germline V CDR1 and CDR2: SGHTA, FQGNSA. V was pared by 5 bases and J by 1 base, with 13 bases between. The CDR3 has 15 residues. CDR3 amino acids: CASSLGGRGTDTQYF. Written as DNA, the CDR3 is TGTGCCAGCAGCCTAGGGGGACGGGGCACAGATACGCAGTATTTT.

Of note for this clonotype: A much larger clone is a single base away; this may be a read error. This rearrangement joins TRBV19 to TRBJ2-7; TRBD1 matches 7 bases. CDR3 length: 15 residues. Trimming took 0 bases from V and 2 from J; bases not matched to a gene: 4. The germline CDR1 and CDR2 sequences are LNHDA and SQIVND (reference sequence). For the CDR3, the DNA is TGTGCCAGTAGTATAGATTCGACAGGGACCTACGAGCAGTACTTC. It translates to CASSIDSTGTYEQYF.

This clonotype has a count of ten or more. The rearrangement uses TRBV10-3 and TRBJ2-7; D may be TRBD2 (5 bases). V was trimmed by 8 bases and J by 1 base, leaving 9 bases between them. The CDR3 contains 12 residues. The germline CDR1 and CDR2 sequences are ENHRY and SYGVKD. The CDR3 loop is CAIGSPSYEQYF. The DNA of the CDR3 is TGTGCCATCGGGAGTCCATCCTACGAGCAGTACTTC.

This clonotype was detected many times. The chain carries TRBV4-2 and TRBJ1-1, with D uncertain. V lost 1 base to trimming and J lost 7 bases, with 4 bases between them. The CDR3 consists of 11 residues. Germline V CDR1 and CDR2: LGHNA, YNFKEQ. For the CDR3, the DNA is TGTGCCAGCAGCCAAGGTAGTGAAGCTTTCTTT. Translation gives CASSQGSEAFF.

Only a few counts were recorded for this clonotype. The rearrangement joins TRBV7-9 to TRBJ1-2, with D uncertain. The CDR3 totals 14 residues. Germline V gene data show CDR1 as SEHNR and CDR2 as FQNEAQ (reference sequence). V lost 3 bases and J 1 base, leaving 9 bases between the germline ends. CDR3: CASSFTLFNYGYTF. The CDR3 DNA sequence: TGTGCCAGCAGCTTCACATTATTTAACTATGGCTACACCTTC.

The V and J genes are TRBV4-3 and TRBJ1-2; D is unresolved. The ends were cut back, 4 bases at V and 6 bases at J, with 18 bases in the middle. The CDR3 consists of 15 residues. Germline assignment: CDR1 LGHNA and CDR2 YSLEER. CDR3 in amino acids: CASSPTSPGLDGYTF. In nucleotides, the CDR3 is TGCGCCAGCAGCCCGACGTCGCCCGGGTTGGATGGCTACACCTTC.

The chain uses TRBV5-4 and TRBJ2-4; tentatively, D is TRBD2 (7 bases). CDR1 and CDR2 (germline): SGHNT, YYREEE (reference sequence). V dropped 2 bases and J dropped 4 bases, with 19 bases sitting between them. The CDR3 covers 17 residues. CDR3 sequence (DNA): TGTGCCAGCAGCTTTTTAACGGGGGGCATTCAAAAAAACATTCAGTACTTC. This gives the protein CASSFLTGGIQKNIQYF.

This clonotype was observed a few times. The chain uses TRBV10-2 and TRBJ2-2, with TRBD2 identical over 9 bases. Germline CDR1 WSHSY, CDR2 SAAADI. The length of the CDR3 is 16 residues. The V and J ends lost 8 bases and 6 bases, in that order; junction bases with no gene match: 13. In nucleotides, the CDR3 is TGCGCCAGCCTCCGGTTTCGCGGGGGGGCTTCCGGGGAGCTGTTTTTT. It encodes CASLRFRGGASGELFF.

There are a few counts of this clonotype. The chain carries TRBV20-1 and TRBJ1-6, with a possible D match to TRBD1 (5 bases). The CDR3 contains 15 residues. Per the germline V gene, CDR1 is DFQATT and CDR2 is SNEGSKA (reference sequence). Trimming removed 3 bases at V and 6 bases at J, with 15 bases between. This CDR3 reads CSASGTGPLNSPLHF. In DNA form, the CDR3 reads TGCAGTGCTAGTGGGACGGGACCCCTTAATTCACCCCTCCACTTT.

As to this clonotype: A much larger clone is a single base away; this may be a read error. The chain couples TRBV7-2 to TRBJ2-2; D gene uncertain. The length of the CDR3 is 15 residues. Germline V lookup: CDR1 SGHTA, CDR2 FQGNSA. DNA of the CDR3: TGTGCCAGCTGCTTAGATAGGCGGAACACCGGGGAGCTGTTTTTT. It translates to CASCLDRRNTGELFF.

This clonotype came up many times. The chain links TRBV6-5 to TRBJ2-3; D not resolved. The V end lost 4 bases, the J end lost 1 base, and 9 bases lay between the germline ends. The CDR3 has 14 amino acids. The germline V gene encodes CDR1 MNHEY and CDR2 SVGAGI. The CDR3 region has the DNA TGTGCCAGCAGTTCCTGGTTGGGCACAGATACGCAGTATTTT. Protein product: CASSSWLGTDTQYF.

The chain links TRBV27 to TRBJ1-6; 9 nucleotides agree with TRBD1. The V and J ends lost 5 bases and 9 bases, in that order; junction bases with no gene match: 11. The germline CDR1 and CDR2 sequences are MNHEY and SMNVEV (reference sequence). This CDR3 spans 16 amino acids. The CDR3 reads CASSKNRGRDGSPLHF. In DNA form, the CDR3 reads TGTGCCAGCAGTAAAAACAGGGGGCGGGATGGTTCACCCCTCCACTTT.

This clonotype has a handful of counts. The rearrangement uses TRBV6-6 and TRBJ2-5; D may be TRBD1 (8 bases). The CDR3 is 14 amino acids. V was pared by 5 bases and J by 3 bases, with 13 bases between. From germline, CDR1 is MNHNY and CDR2 SVGAGI (reference sequence). This CDR3 is CASSNRGGEETQYF. CDR3 nucleotides: TGTGCCAGCAGTAACAGGGGGGGAGAAGAGACCCAGTACTTC.

This clonotype was observed at least ten times. This chain joins TRBV6-5 and TRBJ2-1, with no clear D. V lost 3 bases and J lost 8, with 11 bases in between. Germline CDR1 MNHEY, CDR2 SVGAGI. There are 13 residues in the CDR3. The CDR3 here is CASSYRWSDEQFF. The CDR3 DNA reads as TGTGCCAGCAGTTATCGGTGGTCCGATGAGCAGTTCTTC.